This section outlines one T cell receptor beta chain sequence together with its context. Diagnosing involved the use of clinical symptoms, serum thyroxine and TRAb, thyroid ultrasound and orbital computed tomography. Using RNA transcripts as the source, TCR beta CDR3 regions were amplified. The TCR CDR3 first-round RT-PCR relied on the HTBI primer set. TCRdb called the multiplex PCR reads again in MiXCR, with one record for every CDR3 protein. The table has approximately 640,000 distinct CDR3 sequences, about 45% seen once. Looked up from germline, CDR1 is SGHVS and CDR2 is FNYEAQ. J was trimmed by 5 bases and V by 6 bases; bases with no gene match: 7. The CDR3 extends over 14 amino acids. The data belong to a study of T cells in Graves' hyperthyroidism and ophthalmopathy.

Sequencing was carried out using peripheral blood or thyroid tissue (not recorded which). The chain is built from TRBV7-6 and TRBJ1-1; 9 bases fit TRBD1. The TCR originated in an adult man with Graves' disease, either hyperthyroidism or ophthalmopathy (not recorded which). DNA for the CDR3: TGTGCCAGCAGATCCGGGACAGGGAAGACTGAAGCTTTCTTT. Translated, it gives CASRSGTGKTEAFF.